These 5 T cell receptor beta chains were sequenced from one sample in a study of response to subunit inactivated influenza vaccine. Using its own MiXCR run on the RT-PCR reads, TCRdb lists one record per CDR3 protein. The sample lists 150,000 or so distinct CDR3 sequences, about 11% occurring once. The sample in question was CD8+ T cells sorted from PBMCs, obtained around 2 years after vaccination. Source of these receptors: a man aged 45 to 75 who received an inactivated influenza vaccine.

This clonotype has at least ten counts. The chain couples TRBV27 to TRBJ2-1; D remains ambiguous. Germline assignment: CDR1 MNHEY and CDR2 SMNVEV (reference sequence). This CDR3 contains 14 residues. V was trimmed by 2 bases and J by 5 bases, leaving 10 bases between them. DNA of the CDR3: TGTGCCAGCAGTTTAAGTCGGGCTAACAATGAGCAGTTCTTC. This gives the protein CASSLSRANNEQFF.

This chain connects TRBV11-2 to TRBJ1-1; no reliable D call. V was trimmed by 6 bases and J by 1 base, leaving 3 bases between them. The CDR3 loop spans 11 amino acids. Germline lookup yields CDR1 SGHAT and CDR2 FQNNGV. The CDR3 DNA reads TGTGCCAGCAGAGGGAACACTGAAGCTTTCTTT. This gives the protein CASRGNTEAFF. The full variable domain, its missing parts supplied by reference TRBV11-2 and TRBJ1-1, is EAGVAQSPRYKIIEKRQSVAFWCNPISGHATLYWYQQILGQGPKLLIQFQNNGVVDDSQLPKDRFSAERLKGVDSTLKIQPAKLEDSAVYLCASRGNTEAFFGQGTRLTVV.

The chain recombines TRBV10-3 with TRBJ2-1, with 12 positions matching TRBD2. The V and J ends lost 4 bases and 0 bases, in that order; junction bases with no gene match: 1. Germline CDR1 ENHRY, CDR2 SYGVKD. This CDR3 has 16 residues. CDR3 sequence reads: CAISGGLAGSYNEQFF. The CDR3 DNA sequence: TGTGCCATCAGTGGGGGACTAGCGGGCTCCTACAATGAGCAGTTCTTC.

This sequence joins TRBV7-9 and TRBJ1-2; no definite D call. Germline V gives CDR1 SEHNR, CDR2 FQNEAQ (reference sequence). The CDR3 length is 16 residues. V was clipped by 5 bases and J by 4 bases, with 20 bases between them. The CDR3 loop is CASSANSETDLYGYTF. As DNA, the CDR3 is TGTGCCAGCAGCGCTAACTCGGAGACGGACCTCTATGGCTACACCTTC.

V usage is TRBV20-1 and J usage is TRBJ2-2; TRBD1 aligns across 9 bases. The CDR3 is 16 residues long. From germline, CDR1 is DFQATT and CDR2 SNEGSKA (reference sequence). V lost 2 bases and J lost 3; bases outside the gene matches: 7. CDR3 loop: CSARTLGQGDTGELFF. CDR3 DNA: TGCAGTGCTAGAACTCTGGGACAGGGCGACACCGGGGAGCTGTTTTTT.